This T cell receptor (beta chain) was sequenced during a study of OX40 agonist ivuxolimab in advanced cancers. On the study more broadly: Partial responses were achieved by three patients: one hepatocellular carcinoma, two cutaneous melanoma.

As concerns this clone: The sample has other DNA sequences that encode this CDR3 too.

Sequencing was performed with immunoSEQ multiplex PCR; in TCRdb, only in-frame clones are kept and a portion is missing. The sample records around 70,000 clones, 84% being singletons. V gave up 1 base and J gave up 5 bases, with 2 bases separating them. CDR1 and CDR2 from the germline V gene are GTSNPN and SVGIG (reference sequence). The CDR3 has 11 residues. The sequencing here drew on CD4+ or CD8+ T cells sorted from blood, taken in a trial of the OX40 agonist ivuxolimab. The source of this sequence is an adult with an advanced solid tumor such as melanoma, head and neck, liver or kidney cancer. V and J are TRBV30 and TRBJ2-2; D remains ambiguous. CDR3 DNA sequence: TGTGCCTGGAGTGGTACCGGGGAGCTGTTTTTT. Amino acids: CAWSGTGELFF.